These 17 T cell receptor beta chains originate from one sample sequenced in a study of T cell repertoires in cytomegalovirus infection. These receptors lack a known antigen. TCRdb reprocessed the reads via MiXCR and lists one record per CDR3 protein. The table has 90,000 to 130,000 distinct CDR3 sequences, around 9.1% seen once. Sequencing input: PBMCs, sequenced either directly or after in vitro stimulation (not recorded which). These receptors came from a human donor in good health (CMV status not recorded). Some clones in this sample may be carry-over from other donors' samples.

The sample holds a few counts of this clonotype. The V and J genes are TRBV6-6 and TRBJ2-2; TRBD2 matches at 8 bases. Trimming removed 4 bases from V and 4 bases from J; junction bases left unmatched: 8. This CDR3 spans 16 amino acids. Per the germline V gene, CDR1 is MNHNY and CDR2 is SVGAGI (reference sequence). CDR3 sequence reads: CASSSPGLEGTGELFF. The CDR3 DNA sequence: TGTGCCAGCAGTTCCCCGGGACTAGAGGGCACCGGGGAGCTGTTTTTT.

This clonotype showed up many times. The chain joins TRBV7-2 to TRBJ2-1; TRBD2 agrees at 13 bases. The germline V gene encodes CDR1 SGHTA and CDR2 FQGNSA. J gave up 9 bases and V 7 bases, and 6 bases lay outside the gene matches. This CDR3 spans 14 amino acids. The CDR3 DNA follows: TGTGCCAGCAAACCGGGACTAGCGGGAATTGAGCAGTTCTTC. Translation gives CASKPGLAGIEQFF.

In this sample, this clonotype turned up a few times. The gene calls are TRBV6-5 and TRBJ1-5; no clear D gene. Germline V gene data show CDR1 as MNHEY and CDR2 as SVGAGI. Trimming took off 8 bases at V and 5 bases at J, with 4 bases between the two ends. This CDR3 region has 10 residues. In DNA, the CDR3 is TGTGCCAGCCCCGATCAGCCCCAGCATTTT. It yields the protein CASPDQPQHF.

The CDR3: CASSYGGAHSTDTQYF. The DNA for the CDR3 is TGTGCCAGCAGTTACGGTGGTGCTCATTCCACAGATACGCAGTATTTT. This rearrangement joins TRBV6-2 or TRBV6-3 to TRBJ2-3, with unresolved D. Trimming cost V 2 bases and J 2 bases, with 14 bases left between them. The CDR3 is made up of 16 amino acids. Per germline, CDR1 MNHEY and CDR2 SVGEGT.

This clonotype has ten or more counts. This chain joins TRBV12-3 or TRBV12-4 and TRBJ1-1; D gene uncertain. The CDR3 extends over 14 amino acids. Trimming took off 7 bases at V and 1 base at J, with 13 bases between the two ends. CDR3 region: CASIWAARNTEAFF. CDR3 nucleotides: TGTGCCAGCATATGGGCAGCAAGGAACACTGAAGCTTTCTTT.

The rearrangement joins TRBV27 to TRBJ2-2; D unresolved. Trimming shortened V by 8 bases and J by 7 bases, and 14 bases separated the two germline ends. The CDR3 is 13 amino acids. The germline V gene has CDR1 MNHEY and CDR2 SMNVEV (reference sequence). The CDR3 nucleotides read TGTGCCAGCCGCCGACGAGGTGTCGGGGAGCTGTTTTTT. It yields the protein CASRRRGVGELFF.

This clonotype has at least ten counts. This chain uses TRBV7-2 with TRBJ2-5; D tentatively reads TRBD1 or TRBD2 (6 bases each). Trimming took off 6 bases at V and 5 bases at J, with 19 bases between the two ends. This CDR3 comprises 15 residues. The germline V gene encodes CDR1 SGHTA and CDR2 FQGNSA. The CDR3, as DNA: TGTGCCAGCAGATGGGGGGTCAGGGGTGTGGAGACCCAGTACTTC. It is translated as CASRWGVRGVETQYF.

V usage is TRBV12-3 or TRBV12-4 and J usage is TRBJ2-5; possibly TRBD2 for D (7 bases). V dropped 2 bases and J dropped 5 bases, with 12 bases sitting between them. The CDR3 is made up of 14 amino acids. The CDR3 here is CASSLMGGAETQYF. The CDR3 bases are TGTGCCAGCAGTTTAATGGGGGGGGCGGAGACCCAGTACTTC.

This clonotype was found many times. This chain uses TRBV4-1 with TRBJ1-5; weak D call: TRBD1 (5 bases). The CDR3 covers 15 residues. Trimming pared 1 base from V and 2 bases from J, leaving 9 bases between. Germline V lookup: CDR1 MGHRA, CDR2 YSYEKL. The CDR3 nucleotides read TGCGCCAGCAGCCAAGTAGGAGGGGGCAATCAGCCCCAGCATTTT. It codes for CASSQVGGGNQPQHF.

Comments on this clonotype: A much larger clone lies a single base off, so this may be a read error. The CDR3 region is CASSERWTGNTIYF. CDR3 nucleotides: TGTGCCAGCAGTGAGAGATGGACGGGGAACACCATATATTTT. The chain recombines TRBV6-1 with TRBJ1-3, with unresolved D. The germline CDR1 and CDR2 sequences are MNHNS and SASEGT. The CDR3 totals 14 residues. The V gene lost 3 bases and the J gene lost 7 bases, with 13 bases spanning the gap.

In DNA form, the CDR3 reads TGTGCCAGCAGCTTAGGTTACCAGCGGGAGGTCAATGAGCAGTTCTTC. Residues: CASSLGYQREVNEQFF. The chain carries TRBV7-9 and TRBJ2-1; 9 bases match TRBD2. J was trimmed by 6 bases and V by 1 base; bases with no gene match: 7. The CDR3 length is 16 residues. Germline CDR1 SEHNR, CDR2 FQNEAQ (reference sequence).

This clonotype was recorded at least ten times. The chain uses TRBV6-2 or TRBV6-3 and TRBJ2-2; 8 bases are a match to TRBD1. Germline CDR1 is MNHEY and CDR2 is SVGEGT. The CDR3 has 18 residues. V shed 4 bases, J shed 6 bases, and the junction held 16 bases outside the gene matches. The CDR3 loop is CASSSRQGMGRRPGELFF. CDR3 DNA sequence: TGTGCCAGCAGTTCCCGACAGGGGATGGGCCGAAGGCCCGGGGAGCTGTTTTTT.

The table lists this clonotype with many counts. This sequence joins TRBV5-4 and TRBJ2-5; TRBD2 matches at 9 bases. V lost 4 bases and J lost 0; bases outside the gene matches: 7. Germline lookup yields CDR1 SGHNT and CDR2 YYREEE (reference sequence). This CDR3 spans 16 amino acids. For the CDR3, the DNA is TGTGCCAGCAGCCTAGGACTAGCGCACAACCAAGAGACCCAGTACTTC. Encoded protein: CASSLGLAHNQETQYF.

This clonotype was seen a handful of times. The V and J genes are TRBV4-1 and TRBJ1-2; TRBD1 is a possible D gene (5 bases). The CDR3 totals 17 residues. Trimming shortened V by 0 bases and J by 0 bases, and 14 bases separated the two germline ends. Germline lookup yields CDR1 MGHRA and CDR2 YSYEKL. The CDR3 sequence is CASSQDPARGPNYGYTF. CDR3 in DNA: TGCGCCAGCAGCCAAGATCCCGCCCGGGGCCCTAACTATGGCTACACCTTC.

V and J are TRBV18 and TRBJ1-1; D ambiguous. Germline V gives CDR1 KGHSH, CDR2 LQKENI. This CDR3 has 14 amino acids. V shed 2 bases and J shed 1 base, with 8 bases lying between them. The CDR3 DNA follows: TGTGCCAGCTCACCAGGAGGAAGGAACACTGAAGCTTTCTTT. This gives the protein CASSPGGRNTEAFF. Filled out from reference TRBV18 and TRBJ1-1, the complete variable domain reads NAGVMQNPRHLVRRRGQEARLRCSPMKGHSHVYWYRQLPEEGLKFMVYLQKENIIDESGMPKERFSAEFPKEGPSILRIQQVVRGDSAAYFCASSPGGRNTEAFFGQGTRLTVV.

There are a few counts of this clonotype. Its ends do not fully match the called genes, so a read error is possible. The rearrangement uses TRBV5-8 and TRBJ2-1, with D perhaps TRBD1 or TRBD2 (5 bases each). The CDR3 runs to 15 residues. Germline V gene sequence: CDR1 SGHTS, CDR2 YDEGEE. CDR3 sequence: CASSLVGGPYNEQFF. The CDR3 DNA is TGCGCCAGCAGCTTGGTTGGGGGACCCTACAATGAGCAGTTCTTC.

This clonotype occurred many times. The rearrangement links TRBV4-3 to TRBJ2-5; 12 nucleotides align to TRBD2. The CDR3 covers 19 residues. V lost 1 base, J lost 5 bases, and 14 bases stayed unmatched. Germline V lookup: CDR1 LGHNA, CDR2 YSLEER. The CDR3 loop reads CASSQGATSGRSARETQYF. DNA of the CDR3: TGCGCCAGCAGCCAAGGTGCGACTAGCGGGAGATCCGCGCGGGAGACCCAGTACTTC.